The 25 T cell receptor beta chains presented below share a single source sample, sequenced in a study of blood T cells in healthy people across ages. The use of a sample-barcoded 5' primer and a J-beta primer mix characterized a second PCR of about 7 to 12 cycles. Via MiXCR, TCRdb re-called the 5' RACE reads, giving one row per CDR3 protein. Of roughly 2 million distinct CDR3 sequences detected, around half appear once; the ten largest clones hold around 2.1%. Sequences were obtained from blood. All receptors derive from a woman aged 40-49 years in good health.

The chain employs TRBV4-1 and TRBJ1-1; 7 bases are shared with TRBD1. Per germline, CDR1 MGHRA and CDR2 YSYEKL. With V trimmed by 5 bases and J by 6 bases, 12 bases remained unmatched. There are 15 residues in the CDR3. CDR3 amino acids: CASSKGGRGSAEAFF. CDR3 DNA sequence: TGCGCCAGCAGCAAAGGGGGCAGGGGGTCCGCTGAAGCTTTCTTT.

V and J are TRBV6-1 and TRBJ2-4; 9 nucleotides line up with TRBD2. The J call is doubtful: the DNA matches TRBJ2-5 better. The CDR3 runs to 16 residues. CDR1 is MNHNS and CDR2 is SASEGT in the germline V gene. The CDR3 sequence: CASSGLAGTKGGTQYF. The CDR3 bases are TGTGCCAGCAGTGGGCTAGCGGGGACTAAAGGGGGGACCCAGTACTTC.

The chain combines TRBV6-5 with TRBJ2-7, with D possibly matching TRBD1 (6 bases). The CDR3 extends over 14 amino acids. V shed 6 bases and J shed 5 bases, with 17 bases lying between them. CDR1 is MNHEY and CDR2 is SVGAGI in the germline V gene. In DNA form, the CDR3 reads TGTGCCAGCAGGCGACCCCAGGGGACCCACGAGCAGTACTTC. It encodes CASRRPQGTHEQYF.

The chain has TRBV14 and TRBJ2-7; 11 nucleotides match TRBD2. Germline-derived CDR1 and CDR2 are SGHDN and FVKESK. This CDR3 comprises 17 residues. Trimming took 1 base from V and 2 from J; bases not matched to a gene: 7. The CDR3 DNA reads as TGTGCCAGCAGCCAAGGGAATCTAGCGGGGGGAACCTACGAGCAGTACTTC. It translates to CASSQGNLAGGTYEQYF.

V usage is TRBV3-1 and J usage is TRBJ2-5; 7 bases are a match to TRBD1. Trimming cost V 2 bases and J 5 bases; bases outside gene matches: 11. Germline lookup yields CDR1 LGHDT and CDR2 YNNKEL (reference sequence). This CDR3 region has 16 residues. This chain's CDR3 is CASSQSRGSLGETQYF. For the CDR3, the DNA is TGTGCCAGCAGCCAATCCAGGGGGAGCCTGGGGGAGACCCAGTACTTC.

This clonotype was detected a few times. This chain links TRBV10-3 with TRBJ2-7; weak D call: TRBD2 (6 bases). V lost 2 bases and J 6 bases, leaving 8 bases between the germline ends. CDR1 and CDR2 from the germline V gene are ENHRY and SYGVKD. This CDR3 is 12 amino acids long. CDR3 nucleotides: TGTGCCATCAGTGAGGGGGGGAGCGAGCAGTACTTC. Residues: CAISEGGSEQYF.

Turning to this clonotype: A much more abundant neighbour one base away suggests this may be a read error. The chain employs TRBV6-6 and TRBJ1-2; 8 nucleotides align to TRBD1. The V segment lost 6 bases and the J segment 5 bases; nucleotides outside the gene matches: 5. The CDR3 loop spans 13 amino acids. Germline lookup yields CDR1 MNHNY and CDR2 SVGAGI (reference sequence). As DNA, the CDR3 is TGTGCCAGCAGCCCGGACAGGGAATATGGCTACACCTTC. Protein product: CASSPDREYGYTF.

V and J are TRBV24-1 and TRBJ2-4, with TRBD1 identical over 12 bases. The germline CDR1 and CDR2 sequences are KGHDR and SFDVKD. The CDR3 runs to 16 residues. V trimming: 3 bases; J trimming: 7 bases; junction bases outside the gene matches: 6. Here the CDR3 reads CATSDGWGQGANIQYF. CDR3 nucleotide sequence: TGTGCCACCAGTGATGGGTGGGGACAGGGGGCCAACATTCAGTACTTC.

CDR3 nucleotide sequence: TGCGCCAGCAGCCAAGTATCAGGGCGCGAGCAGTACTTC. This gives the protein CASSQVSGREQYF. The J gene is TRBJ2-7, the V gene TRBV4-3, with a possible D match to TRBD1 (5 bases). Trimming removed 1 base at V and 6 bases at J, with 10 bases between. The CDR3 spans 13 residues. Germline assignment: CDR1 LGHNA and CDR2 YSLEER.

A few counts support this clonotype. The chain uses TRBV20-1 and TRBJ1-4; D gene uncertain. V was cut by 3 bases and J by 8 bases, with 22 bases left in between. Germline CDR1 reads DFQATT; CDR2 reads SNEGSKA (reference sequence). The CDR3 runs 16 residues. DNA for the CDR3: TGCAGTGCTAGTAATGCGGCAGAACTAGAAGGAGAAAAACTGTTTTTT. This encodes CSASNAAELEGEKLFF.

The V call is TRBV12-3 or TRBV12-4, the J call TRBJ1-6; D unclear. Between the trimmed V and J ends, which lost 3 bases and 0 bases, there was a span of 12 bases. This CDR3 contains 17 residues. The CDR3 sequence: CASSFRATSSYNSPLHF. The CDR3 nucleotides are TGTGCCAGCAGTTTTCGGGCGACGAGCTCCTATAATTCACCCCTCCACTTT.

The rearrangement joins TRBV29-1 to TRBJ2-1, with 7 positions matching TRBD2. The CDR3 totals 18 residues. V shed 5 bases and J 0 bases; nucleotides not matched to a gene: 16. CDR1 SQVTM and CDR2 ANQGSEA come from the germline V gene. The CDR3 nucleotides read TGCAGCGTTATGAGTAGTTGGTGGGGGGGTAGCTCCTACAATGAGCAGTTCTTC. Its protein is CSVMSSWWGGSSYNEQFF.

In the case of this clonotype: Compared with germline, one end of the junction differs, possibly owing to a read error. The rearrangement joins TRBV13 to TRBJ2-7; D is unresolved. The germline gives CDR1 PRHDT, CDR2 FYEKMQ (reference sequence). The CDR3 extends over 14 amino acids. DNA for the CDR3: TGTGCCGGCAGCTTGGGTCGGAGCTCCTACGAGCAGTACTTC. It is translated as CAGSLGRSSYEQYF.

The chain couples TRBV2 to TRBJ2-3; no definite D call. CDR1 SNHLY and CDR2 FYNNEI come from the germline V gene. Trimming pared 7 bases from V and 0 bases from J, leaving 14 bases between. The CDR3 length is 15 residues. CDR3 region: CASNNEEQSTDTQYF. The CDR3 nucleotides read TGTGCCAGCAACAACGAAGAGCAAAGCACAGATACGCAGTATTTT.

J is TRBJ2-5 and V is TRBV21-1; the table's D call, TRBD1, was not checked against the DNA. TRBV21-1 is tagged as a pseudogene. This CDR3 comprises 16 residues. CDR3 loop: CAGSTGRTGNEETQYF. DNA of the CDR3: TGTGCCGGCAGCACTGGGCGGACAGGGAATGAGGAGACCCAGTACTTC.

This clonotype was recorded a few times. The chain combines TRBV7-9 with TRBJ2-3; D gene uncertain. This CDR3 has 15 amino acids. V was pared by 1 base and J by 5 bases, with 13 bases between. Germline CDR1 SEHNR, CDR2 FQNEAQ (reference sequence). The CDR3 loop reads CASSLVSQVGDTQYF. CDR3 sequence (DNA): TGTGCCAGCAGCTTAGTATCCCAGGTCGGAGATACGCAGTATTTT.

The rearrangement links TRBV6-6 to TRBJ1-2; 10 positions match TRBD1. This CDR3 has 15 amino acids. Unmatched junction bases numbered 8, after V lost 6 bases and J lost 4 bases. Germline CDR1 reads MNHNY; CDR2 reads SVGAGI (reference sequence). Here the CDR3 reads CASSARDRGAYGYTF. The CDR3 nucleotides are TGTGCCAGCAGCGCCCGGGACAGGGGTGCCTATGGCTACACCTTC.

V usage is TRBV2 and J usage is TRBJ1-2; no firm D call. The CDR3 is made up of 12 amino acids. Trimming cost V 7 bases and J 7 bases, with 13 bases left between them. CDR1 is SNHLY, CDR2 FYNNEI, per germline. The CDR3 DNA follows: TGTGCCAGCAATTACATCTCAGGTGGCTACACCTTC. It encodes CASNYISGGYTF.

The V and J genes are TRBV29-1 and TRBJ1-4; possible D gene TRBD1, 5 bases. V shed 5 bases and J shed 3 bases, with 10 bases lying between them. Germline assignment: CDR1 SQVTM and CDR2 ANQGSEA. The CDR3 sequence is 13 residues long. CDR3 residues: CSVQRDSNEKLFF. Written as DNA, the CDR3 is TGCAGCGTTCAGAGGGACTCTAATGAAAAACTGTTTTTT.

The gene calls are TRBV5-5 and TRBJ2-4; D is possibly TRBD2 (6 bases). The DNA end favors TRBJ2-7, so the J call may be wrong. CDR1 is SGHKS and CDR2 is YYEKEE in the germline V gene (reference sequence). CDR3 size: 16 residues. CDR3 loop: CASILIPGTGGYEQYF. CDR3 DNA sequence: TGTGCCAGCATCCTCATCCCCGGGACTGGGGGCTACGAGCAGTACTTC.

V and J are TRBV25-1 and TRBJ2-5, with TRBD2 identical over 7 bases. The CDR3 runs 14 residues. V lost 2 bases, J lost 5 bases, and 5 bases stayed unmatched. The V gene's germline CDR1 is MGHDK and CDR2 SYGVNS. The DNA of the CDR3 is TGTGCCAGCAGTGAACCGGGACTACCGGAGACCCAGTACTTC. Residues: CASSEPGLPETQYF.

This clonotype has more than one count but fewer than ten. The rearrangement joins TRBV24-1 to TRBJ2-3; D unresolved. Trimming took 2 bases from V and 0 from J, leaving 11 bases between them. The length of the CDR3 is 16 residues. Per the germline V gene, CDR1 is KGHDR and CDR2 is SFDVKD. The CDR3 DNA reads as TGTGCCACCAGTGATTGGGTGGACGGTAGCACAGATACGCAGTATTTT. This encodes CATSDWVDGSTDTQYF.

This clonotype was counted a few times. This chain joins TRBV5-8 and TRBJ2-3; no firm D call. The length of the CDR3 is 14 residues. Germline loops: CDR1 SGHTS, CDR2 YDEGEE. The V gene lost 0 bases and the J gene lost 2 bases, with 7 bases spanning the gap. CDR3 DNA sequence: TGTGCCAGCAGCTTGGATATGGTCACAGATACGCAGTATTTT. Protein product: CASSLDMVTDTQYF.

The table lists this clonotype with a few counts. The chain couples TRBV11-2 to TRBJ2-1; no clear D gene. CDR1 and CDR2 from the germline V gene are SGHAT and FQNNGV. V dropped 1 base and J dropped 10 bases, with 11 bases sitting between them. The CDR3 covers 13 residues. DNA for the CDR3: TGTGCCAGCAGCTTAGTTATGGAGTACGAGCAGTTCTTC. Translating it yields CASSLVMEYEQFF. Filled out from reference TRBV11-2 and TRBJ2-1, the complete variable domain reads EAGVAQSPRYKIIEKRQSVAFWCNPISGHATLYWYQQILGQGPKLLIQFQNNGVVDDSQLPKDRFSAERLKGVDSTLKIQPAKLEDSAVYLCASSLVMEYEQFFGPGTRLTVL.

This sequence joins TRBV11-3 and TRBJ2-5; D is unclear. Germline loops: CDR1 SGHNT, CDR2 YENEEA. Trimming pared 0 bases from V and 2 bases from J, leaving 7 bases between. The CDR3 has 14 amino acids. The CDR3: CASSLDQVQETQYF. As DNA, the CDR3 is TGTGCCAGCAGCTTAGATCAAGTACAAGAGACCCAGTACTTC. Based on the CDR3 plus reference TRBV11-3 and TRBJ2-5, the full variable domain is EAGVVQSPRYKIIEKKQPVAFWCNPISGHNTLYWYLQNLGQGPELLIRYENEEAVDDSQLPKDRFSAERLKGVDSTLKIQPAELGDSAVYLCASSLDQVQETQYFGPGTRLLVL.